A selection of T cell receptor beta chains follows, all from one sample in a study of CD4 T cells in relation to SARS-CoV-2 and coronaviruses. Assay: immunoSEQ multiplex PCR; the TCRdb copy retains only in-frame clones and omits some. The sample includes fewer than 20,000 clones, approximately 78% seen only once; the top ten take approximately 19%. Their specific antigens are unknown. The specimen was CD4+ T cells from PBMCs, cultured in vitro. The origin of the receptors is a human donor in good health. Both conserved end residues are part of each CDR3. The D gene is left open where the match is weak. Part of the rows lack a size; the others show once, few, many or a class for expanded clones.

V	D	J	size	CDR3	DNA
TRBV2	.	TRBJ2-1	.	CASDNNEQFF	TGTGCCAGCGACAACAATGAGCAGTTCTTC
TRBV20-1	.	TRBJ2-3	once	CSASIRDWSTDTQYF	TGCAGTGCTAGTATCCGGGACTGGAGCACAGATACGCAGTATTTT
TRBV6-6	TRBD1	TRBJ2-3	.	CASSPRDSYTDTQYF	TGTGCCAGCAGCCCCAGGGACAGCTACACAGATACGCAGTATTTT
TRBV4-2	TRBD2	TRBJ2-5	.	CASSPTSGSGETQYF	TGTGCCAGCAGCCCGACTAGCGGGAGTGGAGAGACCCAGTACTTC
TRBV29-1	.	TRBJ2-2	.	CSVVPQGWTGELFF	TGCAGCGTTGTTCCCCAGGGGTGGACCGGGGAGCTGTTTTTT
TRBV5-1	TRBD2	TRBJ2-3	.	CASKAGGSTDTQYF	TGCGCCAGTAAAGCGGGAGGAAGCACAGATACGCAGTATTTT
TRBV3-1/TRBV3-2	TRBD2	TRBJ2-3	.	CASSRTSGYTDTQYF	TGTGCCAGCAGCCGTACTAGCGGATACACAGATACGCAGTATTTT
TRBV7-2	TRBD2	TRBJ2-1	once	CASSFGGRGYNEQFF	TGTGCCAGCAGCTTCGGGGGGAGAGGCTACAATGAGCAGTTCTTC
TRBV6-4	TRBD2	TRBJ2-2	few	CASSRTSDVGELFF	TGTGCCAGCAGTCGGACTAGCGATGTCGGGGAGCTGTTTTTT
TRBV30	TRBD2	TRBJ2-2	.	CAWKRLAGGTGELFF	TGTGCCTGGAAACGTCTAGCGGGAGGCACCGGGGAGCTGTTTTTT
TRBV5-4	.	TRBJ2-7	.	CASSLDRGNYEQYF	TGTGCCAGCAGCTTGGACAGAGGGAACTACGAGCAGTACTTC
TRBV5-4	.	TRBJ1-1	.	CASSLVEGGTEAFF	TGTGCCAGCAGCTTGGTGGAAGGGGGCACTGAAGCTTTCTTT
TRBV5-4	.	TRBJ2-2	.	CASSLGGRTNTGELFF	TGTGCCAGCAGCTTAGGGGGACGAACGAACACCGGGGAGCTGTTTTTT
TRBV28	TRBD1	TRBJ2-7	.	CASHDFRDRGIHEQYF	TGTGCCAGTCACGATTTCCGGGACAGGGGAATCCACGAGCAGTACTTC
TRBV6-1	.	TRBJ1-5	few	CASSEWQSYQPQHF	TGTGCCAGCAGTGAATGGCAGAGTTATCAGCCCCAGCATTTT
TRBV11-2	.	TRBJ2-5	.	CASSLQGPQETQYF	TGTGCCAGCAGCTTACAGGGCCCTCAAGAGACCCAGTACTTC
TRBV2	.	TRBJ2-2	.	CASKPTFRGPTGELFF	TGTGCCAGCAAACCCACTTTCAGGGGTCCTACCGGGGAGCTGTTTTTT
TRBV19	.	TRBJ2-7	.	CASSINRGPENEQYF	TGTGCCAGTAGTATTAACAGAGGGCCTGAAAACGAGCAGTACTTC
TRBV29-1	TRBD1	TRBJ2-1	.	CSGTGQGFYNEQFF	TGCAGCGGGACGGGACAGGGGTTTTACAATGAGCAGTTCTTC
TRBV10-1	.	TRBJ2-5	.	CASSEFPGSQYF	TGCGCCAGCAGTGAGTTCCCAGGGTCCCAGTACTTC
TRBV6-7	.	TRBJ1-1	few	CASSYPGFRTEAFF	TGTGCCAGCAGTTACCCAGGATTCCGCACTGAAGCTTTCTTT
TRBV28	.	TRBJ1-2	.	CASQRTDTYGYTF	TGTGCCAGCCAGCGCACCGACACCTATGGCTACACCTTC
TRBV11-3	.	TRBJ1-2	.	CASSPDGNYGYTF	TGTGCCAGCAGCCCGGACGGGAACTATGGCTACACCTTC
TRBV19	.	TRBJ2-3	once	CASSIARTSSTDTQYF	TGTGCCAGTAGTATAGCACGGACGTCTAGCACAGATACGCAGTATTTT
TRBV19	.	TRBJ2-6	.	CASSALSGANVLTF	TGTGCCAGTAGTGCACTCTCTGGGGCCAACGTCCTGACTTTC
TRBV12-5	TRBD1	TRBJ2-7	few	CASGPIRTGGPNTTYEQYF	TGTGCTAGTGGTCCCATCCGGACAGGGGGGCCTAACACAACCTACGAGCAGTACTTC
TRBV9	.	TRBJ2-2	.	CASSVGFGELFF	TGTGCCAGCAGCGTAGGGTTCGGGGAGCTGTTTTTT
TRBV18	.	TRBJ2-7	.	CASSPKIQLSEQYF	TGTGCCAGCTCACCAAAAATACAACTTAGCGAGCAGTACTTC
TRBV5-1	.	TRBJ2-2	.	CASSLVVGEPEYTGELFF	TGCGCCAGCAGCTTGGTGGTGGGGGAACCCGAGTACACCGGGGAGCTGTTTTTT
TRBV6-6	TRBD2	TRBJ2-5	.	CASSQLAGIETQYF	TGTGCCAGCAGCCAACTAGCGGGAATTGAGACCCAGTACTTC
TRBV24-1	.	TRBJ2-3	.	CATSDSRVNTQYF	TGTGCCACCAGTGATTCCCGGGTAAATACGCAGTATTTT
TRBV12-3/TRBV12-4	.	TRBJ1-2	.	CASSPRADYGYTF	TGTGCCAGCAGTCCCAGGGCCGACTATGGCTACACCTTC
TRBV7-9	TRBD2	TRBJ2-3	.	CASSLGGGRTDTQYF	TGTGCCAGCAGCTTAGGCGGCGGGAGAACAGATACGCAGTATTTT
TRBV6-5	.	TRBJ2-7	.	CASTYVGAAPYEQYF	TGTGCCAGCACCTACGTCGGGGCAGCTCCCTACGAGCAGTACTTC
TRBV18	.	TRBJ2-5	few	CASSPGLGETQYF	TGTGCCAGCTCACCAGGGCTAGGGGAGACCCAGTACTTC
TRBV28	TRBD1	TRBJ1-2	.	CASSLQGLGGYTF	TGTGCCAGCAGCCTACAGGGGTTGGGAGGCTACACCTTC
TRBV20-1	.	TRBJ1-5	.	CSASSGAGQPQHF	TGCAGTGCTAGTTCAGGGGCAGGGCAGCCCCAGCATTTT
TRBV5-4	TRBD1	TRBJ1-1	few	CASSLRQGLNTEAFF	TGTGCCAGCAGCCTGAGACAGGGGTTGAACACTGAAGCTTTCTTT
TRBV4-1	TRBD2	TRBJ2-1	.	CASSQLGTRYEQFF	TGCGCCAGCAGCCAATTAGGGACTAGATATGAGCAGTTCTTC
TRBV10-3	.	TRBJ1-2	.	CAISFGGDYGYTF	TGTGCCATCAGTTTCGGGGGGGACTATGGCTACACCTTC
TRBV11-2	.	TRBJ2-7	few	CASSLRTDIYF	TGTGCCAGCAGCTTACGGACAGATATTTACTTC
TRBV30	TRBD1	TRBJ1-2	.	CAWSLWTGDGYTF	TGTGCCTGGAGTTTATGGACAGGGGATGGCTACACCTTC
TRBV19	TRBD1	TRBJ1-5	.	CASRLTGSVQPQHF	TGTGCCAGTAGACTGACAGGGTCGGTTCAGCCCCAGCATTTT
TRBV2	TRBD1	TRBJ1-2	.	CASTLFQGAEGYTF	TGTGCCAGCACACTTTTTCAGGGGGCGGAGGGCTACACCTTC
TRBV29-1	.	TRBJ1-2	few	CSVEGRARAGYTF	TGCAGCGTTGAAGGGCGGGCCAGGGCCGGCTACACCTTC
TRBV6-5	.	TRBJ1-1	.	CASSYDPSRGNTEAFF	TGTGCCAGCAGTTACGACCCGTCCCGGGGGAACACTGAAGCTTTCTTT
TRBV5-1	.	TRBJ2-7	.	CASSLDGTPREQYF	TGCGCCAGCAGCTTGGACGGGACCCCAAGGGAGCAGTACTTC
TRBV5-1	.	TRBJ2-7	few	CASSSTYEQYF	TGCGCCAGCAGCTCAACATACGAGCAGTACTTC
TRBV5-8	.	TRBJ1-5	.	CASSLGTGGDQPQHF	TGTGCCAGCAGCTTAGGCACGGGGGGGGATCAGCCCCAGCATTTT
TRBV2	TRBD1	TRBJ1-4	.	CATSTGSREKLFF	TGTGCCACCTCGACAGGGTCTCGTGAAAAACTGTTTTTT
TRBV6-2/TRBV6-3	.	TRBJ1-1	.	CASSAKDREAFF	TGTGCCAGCAGCGCTAAAGACAGGGAAGCTTTCTTT
TRBV30	.	TRBJ2-2	.	CAWRNRGMGGELFF	TGTGCCTGGAGGAACAGAGGAATGGGCGGGGAGCTGTTTTTT
TRBV3-1/TRBV3-2	.	TRBJ2-1	.	CASSPRPLSYNEQFF	TGTGCCAGCAGCCCCCGTCCTCTCTCCTACAATGAGCAGTTCTTC
TRBV7-8	.	TRBJ2-1	.	CASSLSRDNEQFF	TGTGCCAGCAGCTTGAGCCGGGACAATGAGCAGTTCTTC
TRBV19	TRBD2	TRBJ2-1	.	CASSIRLAEYNEQFF	TGTGCCAGTAGTATAAGACTAGCGGAATACAATGAGCAGTTCTTC
TRBV2	.	TRBJ2-7	once	CASRREFQGYEQYF	TGTGCCAGCCGGCGAGAGTTTCAGGGCTACGAGCAGTACTTC
TRBV2	TRBD1	TRBJ1-6	.	CASSGGRTGQNSPLHF	TGTGCCAGCAGTGGGGGAAGGACAGGGCAAAATTCACCCCTCCACTTT